This T cell receptor (beta chain) originates from a study of blood T cell repertoires in COVID-19. Overall study context: Sources were T cells, B-cell-depleted T cells, or PBMCs; the material itself was cDNA or gDNA.

In the authors' workflow: The assay estimated nucleated cells by amplifying reference gene primers. The table came from immunoSEQ multiplex PCR; TCRdb's copy has only in-frame clones and leaves some out. The V and J calls and clone size are taken from that table; D and trimming were inferred from the DNA. Of 110,000 to 150,000 clones listed, 65% to 85% are singletons. Trimming took 3 bases from V and 1 from J, leaving 6 bases between them. This CDR3 is 13 amino acids long. Material: peripheral blood. V is TRBV12-3 or TRBV12-4 and J is TRBJ2-5; no clear D gene. This sequence originates from a human donor in a cohort sampled during active COVID-19. The CDR3 DNA follows: TGTGCCAGCAGTTTGGCGGTCCAAGAGACCCAGTACTTC. This codes for CASSLAVQETQYF.